This entry lists 25 T cell receptor beta chains sequenced from one sample in a study of blood T cell repertoires in COVID-19. The table came from immunoSEQ multiplex PCR; TCRdb's copy has only in-frame clones and leaves some out. The repertoire holds 110,000 or so clones, with around four fifths as singletons. Sample: peripheral blood. The source of these receptors is a woman between 40 and 50 years old with acute or convalescent COVID-19.

The V and J genes are TRBV7-9 and TRBJ1-2, with 7 nucleotides matching TRBD1. CDR3 length: 17 residues. Trimming took 5 bases from V and 3 from J; bases not matched to a gene: 15. The V gene's germline CDR1 is SEHNR and CDR2 FQNEAQ (reference sequence). The CDR3 sequence is CASSRLLTGYQDYGYTF. DNA for the CDR3: TGTGCCAGCAGCAGACTATTGACAGGGTATCAGGACTATGGCTACACCTTC.

This sequence joins TRBV19 and TRBJ2-3; TRBD2 matches 12 bases. The length of the CDR3 is 17 residues. V trimming: 6 bases; J trimming: 5 bases; junction bases outside the gene matches: 12. The germline CDR1 and CDR2 sequences are LNHDA and SQIVND (reference sequence). The CDR3 loop is CASRAWTSGDEEDTQYF. Written as DNA, the CDR3 is TGTGCCAGTAGGGCCTGGACTAGCGGGGACGAGGAAGATACGCAGTATTTT.

This rearrangement joins TRBV6-2 or TRBV6-3 to TRBJ1-5; 7 nucleotides align to TRBD1. This CDR3 region has 17 residues. Germline-derived CDR1 and CDR2 are MNHEY and SVGEGT. With 0 bases clipped from V and 4 bases from J, the junction kept 9 bases outside the gene matches. In nucleotides, the CDR3 is TGTGCCAGCAGTTACTCGAGGGACAGTCTTAGGAATCAGCCCCAGCATTTT. It codes for CASSYSRDSLRNQPQHF.

The chain links TRBV3-1 (or the pseudogene TRBV3-2) to TRBJ2-5, with 11 bases lining up with TRBD2. Looked up from germline, CDR1 is LGHDT and CDR2 is YNNKEL (reference sequence). The CDR3 extends over 19 amino acids. With V trimmed by 0 bases and J by 1 base, 10 bases remained unmatched. As DNA, the CDR3 is TGTGCCAGCAGCCAAGAAAAAAATAAACTAGCGGGGGCCCAAGAGACCCAGTACTTC. Translating it yields CASSQEKNKLAGAQETQYF.

The CDR3 sequence: CASSLSSRSEAFF. The CDR3 bases are TGTGCCAGCAGCTTAAGTAGTCGTTCTGAAGCTTTCTTT. This chain joins TRBV7-3 and TRBJ1-1; D remains unclear. V lost 1 base and J 6 bases, leaving 9 bases between the germline ends. CDR1 and CDR2 from the germline V gene are SGHTA and FQGTGA. The CDR3 has 13 amino acids.

The chain couples TRBV3-1 (or the pseudogene TRBV3-2) to TRBJ1-5; 8 bases fit TRBD1. Losses at the gene ends were 3 bases for V and 7 bases for J; bases not matched to a gene: 11. The CDR3 loop spans 16 amino acids. The germline V gene encodes CDR1 LGHDT and CDR2 YNNKEL (reference sequence). The CDR3, as DNA: TGTGCCAGCAGCCAGGGCACAGGGGGTTCACGACAGCCCCAGCATTTT. Protein: CASSQGTGGSRQPQHF.

For this clone: The same CDR3 arises from other DNA sequences in this sample as well. The chain is built from TRBV5-1 and TRBJ2-2; TRBD1 matches 10 bases. Germline V gene sequence: CDR1 SGHRS, CDR2 YFSETQ. The J segment lost 4 bases and the V segment lost 4 bases, leaving 4 bases of the junction unmatched. This CDR3 comprises 15 residues. The CDR3 coding sequence is TGCGCCAGCAGCCTCTGGACAGGGGGCACCGGGGAGCTGTTTTTT. Protein product: CASSLWTGGTGELFF.

This clone was recorded once. The genes are TRBV3-1 (or the pseudogene TRBV3-2) and TRBJ2-1, with D unclear. In germline, CDR1 is LGHDT, CDR2 YNNKEL (reference sequence). The CDR3 covers 18 residues. V shed 4 bases and J shed 3 bases, with 22 bases lying between them. CDR3: CASSRTHPAQRNYNEQFF. The CDR3 DNA reads as TGTGCCAGCAGCCGAACCCACCCGGCCCAGCGAAACTACAATGAGCAGTTCTTC.

The chain couples TRBV5-1 to TRBJ1-1; D call uncertain. Deletions cut 0 bases from V and 1 base from J, with 4 bases between. The germline CDR1 and CDR2 sequences are SGHRS and YFSETQ. The CDR3 consists of 13 residues. CDR3 nucleotide sequence: TGCGCCAGCAGCTTGGCGGGGAACACTGAAGCTTTCTTT. Encoded protein: CASSLAGNTEAFF.

The chain links TRBV7-2 to TRBJ1-6; D unresolved. Germline-derived CDR1 and CDR2 are SGHTA and FQGNSA. This CDR3 comprises 15 residues. Trimming removed 1 base from V and 8 bases from J, with 12 bases in between. The CDR3, as DNA: TGTGCCAGCAGCTTAGGCCCACGCTCGGATTCACCCCTCCACTTT. Translating it yields CASSLGPRSDSPLHF.

For this clone: Other nucleotide sequences in the sample specify the same CDR3. The chain uses TRBV7-9 and TRBJ1-5, with 10 bases that match TRBD1. Germline CDR1 SEHNR, CDR2 FQNEAQ (reference sequence). The CDR3 length is 14 residues. J gave up 4 bases and V 5 bases, and 2 bases lay outside the gene matches. CDR3 DNA: TGTGCCAGCAGCCCGGGACAGGGGAATCAGCCCCAGCATTTT. It translates to CASSPGQGNQPQHF.

This rearrangement joins TRBV12-5 to TRBJ2-7, with D tentatively TRBD1 (5 bases). This CDR3 has 15 amino acids. Germline V gene data show CDR1 as LGHNT and CDR2 as FRNRAP. Trimming removed 1 base from V and 2 bases from J, with 12 bases in between. In DNA form, the CDR3 reads TGTGCTAGTGGTTTGGGGACCACAGGCCCCTACGAGCAGTACTTC. It translates to CASGLGTTGPYEQYF.

V is TRBV28 and J is TRBJ2-7; 8 positions match TRBD1. Germline loops: CDR1 MDHEN, CDR2 SYDVKM. V was pared by 4 bases and J by 3 bases, with 5 bases of the junction left unmatched. The CDR3 has 14 amino acids. The CDR3 reads CASSSGGGDYEQYF. As DNA, the CDR3 is TGTGCCAGCAGTTCAGGGGGCGGGGACTACGAGCAGTACTTC.

The CDR3 loop is CASSLGLQGASEQYF. The CDR3 DNA sequence: TGCGCCAGCAGCTTGGGGTTACAGGGGGCAAGCGAGCAGTACTTC. The chain joins TRBV5-1 to TRBJ2-7; 9 positions match TRBD1. The germline CDR1 and CDR2 sequences are SGHRS and YFSETQ. The ends lost 0 bases at V and 6 bases at J; junction bases unmatched: 7. The CDR3 length is 15 residues.

The chain couples TRBV19 to TRBJ2-1; unclear D gene. CDR3 size: 16 residues. Trimming removed 4 bases at V and 1 base at J, with 14 bases between. Germline lookup yields CDR1 LNHDA and CDR2 SQIVND (reference sequence). CDR3 DNA: TGTGCCAGTAGTAGGCCTAGAGTAACATCCTACAATGAGCAGTTCTTC. Protein sequence: CASSRPRVTSYNEQFF.

The CDR3 spells CASSFRGARMETQYF. CDR3 bases: TGTGCCAGCAGCTTCAGGGGGGCCCGGATGGAGACCCAGTACTTC. The rearrangement uses TRBV11-2 and TRBJ2-5; weak D call: TRBD1 (7 bases). The CDR3 has 15 residues. The germline V gene has CDR1 SGHAT and CDR2 FQNNGV. V was cut by 3 bases and J by 5 bases, with 16 bases left in between. Based on the CDR3 plus reference TRBV11-2 and TRBJ2-5, the full variable domain is EAGVAQSPRYKIIEKRQSVAFWCNPISGHATLYWYQQILGQGPKLLIQFQNNGVVDDSQLPKDRFSAERLKGVDSTLKIQPAKLEDSAVYLCASSFRGARMETQYFGPGTRLLVL.

The chain joins TRBV9 to TRBJ1-6; 9 positions match TRBD1. CDR1 SGDLS and CDR2 YYNGEE come from the germline V gene. The CDR3 is 14 residues long. Losses at the gene ends were 3 bases for V and 13 bases for J; bases not matched to a gene: 8. CDR3 DNA: TGTGCCAGCAGCGGCGGGGTTGGACAGGGGCCCCTCCACTTT. Translation: CASSGGVGQGPLHF.

J is TRBJ1-2 and V is TRBV5-1; D gene ambiguous. Per the germline V gene, CDR1 is SGHRS and CDR2 is YFSETQ. The CDR3 runs to 12 residues. The CDR3 loop reads CATRTENYGYTF. CDR3 in DNA: TGCGCAACCAGAACAGAGAACTATGGCTACACCTTC.

The chain joins TRBV9 to TRBJ2-3, with a possible D match to TRBD2 (6 bases). The CDR3 spans 14 residues. Germline CDR1 reads SGDLS; CDR2 reads YYNGEE. The V end lost 4 bases, the J end lost 6 bases, and 15 bases lay between the germline ends. The CDR3 region has the DNA TGTGCCAGCAGCCTCGGGACTCTGACGGATACGCAGTATTTT. As protein: CASSLGTLTDTQYF.

This clone was detected once. The chain couples TRBV6-5 to TRBJ2-3, with 15 positions matching TRBD2. This CDR3 is built from 15 residues. Trimming took 4 bases from V and 6 from J; bases not matched to a gene: 2. Germline loops: CDR1 MNHEY, CDR2 SVGAGI. CDR3 amino acids: CASSWTSGGADTQYF. CDR3 DNA: TGTGCCAGCAGTTGGACTAGCGGGGGGGCCGATACGCAGTATTTT.

The V gene is TRBV5-1, the J gene TRBJ2-7, with unresolved D. The CDR3 is made up of 12 amino acids. Trimming stripped 1 base from V and 4 bases from J, with 6 bases between. Germline CDR1 and CDR2: SGHRS and YFSETQ. The DNA of the CDR3 is TGCGCCAGCAGCTTGTCCCAGTACGAGCAGTACTTC. This encodes CASSLSQYEQYF.

This clone showed up just once. The rearrangement links TRBV5-1 to TRBJ2-5, with 10 bases identical to TRBD2. This CDR3 comprises 15 residues. Germline V gene lookup returns CDR1 SGHRS and CDR2 YFSETQ. V lost 5 bases, J lost 5 bases, and 9 bases stayed unmatched. The CDR3 region has the DNA TGCGCCAGCAGACTCCCCAGCGGGGGGGCGGAGACCCAGTACTTC. It is translated as CASRLPSGGAETQYF.

The J gene is TRBJ1-4, the V gene TRBV27, with D possibly TRBD1 on 6 matching bases. The CDR3 runs to 14 residues. Germline CDR1 MNHEY, CDR2 SMNVEV (reference sequence). V was shortened by 5 bases and J by 8 bases, with 15 bases between the two germline ends. CDR3 bases: TGTGCCAGCAGTCTCGGGACAATCGGGGAAAAACTGTTTTTT. Its protein is CASSLGTIGEKLFF.

The chain recombines TRBV7-2 with TRBJ2-5, with D possibly being TRBD2 (5 bases). Germline assignment: CDR1 SGHTA and CDR2 FQGNSA. The CDR3 has 13 amino acids. V lost 4 bases and J 8 bases, leaving 14 bases between the germline ends. This CDR3 reads CASSSGIAGTQYF. For the CDR3, the DNA is TGTGCCAGCAGCTCCGGGATCGCAGGAACCCAGTACTTC. Together with reference TRBV7-2 and TRBJ2-5, the CDR3 gives the full variable domain: GAGVSQSPSNKVTEKGKDVELRCDPISGHTALYWYRQSLGQGLEFLIYFQGNSAPDKSGLPSDRFSAERTGGSVSTLTIQRTQQEDSAVYLCASSSGIAGTQYFGPGTRLLVL.

The rearrangement links TRBV9 to TRBJ1-5; tentatively, D is TRBD1 (6 bases). The CDR3 is 13 amino acids. The germline V gene has CDR1 SGDLS and CDR2 YYNGEE. Trimming stripped 3 bases from V and 7 bases from J, with 11 bases between. Here the CDR3 DNA reads TGTGCCAGCAGCGCGGACAGCATGCAGCCCCAGCATTTT. This codes for CASSADSMQPQHF.